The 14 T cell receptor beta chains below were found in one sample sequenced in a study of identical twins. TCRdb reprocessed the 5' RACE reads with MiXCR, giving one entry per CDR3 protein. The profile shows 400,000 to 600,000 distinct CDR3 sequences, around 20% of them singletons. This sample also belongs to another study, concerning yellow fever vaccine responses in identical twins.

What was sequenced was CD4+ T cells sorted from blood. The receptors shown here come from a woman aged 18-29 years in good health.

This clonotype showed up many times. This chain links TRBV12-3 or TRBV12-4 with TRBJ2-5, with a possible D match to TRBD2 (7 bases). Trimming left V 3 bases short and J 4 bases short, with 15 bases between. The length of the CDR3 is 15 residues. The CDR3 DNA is TGTGCCAGCAGTTTCCGGACGGGGGGCCTAGAGACCCAGTACTTC. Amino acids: CASSFRTGGLETQYF.

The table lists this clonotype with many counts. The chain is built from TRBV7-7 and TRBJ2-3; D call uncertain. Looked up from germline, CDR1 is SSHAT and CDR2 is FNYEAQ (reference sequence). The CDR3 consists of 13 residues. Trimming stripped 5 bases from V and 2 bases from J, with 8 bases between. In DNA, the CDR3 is TGTGCCAGCAGCCGAGACTCCACAGATACGCAGTATTTT. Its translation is CASSRDSTDTQYF.

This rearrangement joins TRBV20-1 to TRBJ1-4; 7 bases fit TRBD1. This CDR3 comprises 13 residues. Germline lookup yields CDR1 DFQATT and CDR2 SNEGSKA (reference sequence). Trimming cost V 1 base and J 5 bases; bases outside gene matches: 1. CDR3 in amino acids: CSARAGQNEKLFF. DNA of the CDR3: TGCAGTGCTAGAGCGGGACAGAATGAAAAACTGTTTTTT.

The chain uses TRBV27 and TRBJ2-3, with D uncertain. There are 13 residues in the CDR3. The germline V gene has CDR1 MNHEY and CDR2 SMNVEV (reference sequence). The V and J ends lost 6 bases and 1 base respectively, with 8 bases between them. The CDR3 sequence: CASRAAGTDTQYF. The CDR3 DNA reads TGTGCCAGCAGGGCCGCGGGCACAGATACGCAGTATTTT.

The CDR3 DNA reads as TGTGCCATCAGTCCGACAGGGGACGAGCAGTACGTC. It codes for CAISPTGDEQYV. This chain links TRBV10-3 with TRBJ2-7; 8 bases are shared with TRBD1. After removal of 5 bases from V and 5 bases from J, the junction contained 2 bases not matched to a gene. Per the germline V gene, CDR1 is ENHRY and CDR2 is SYGVKD. The CDR3 contains 12 residues.

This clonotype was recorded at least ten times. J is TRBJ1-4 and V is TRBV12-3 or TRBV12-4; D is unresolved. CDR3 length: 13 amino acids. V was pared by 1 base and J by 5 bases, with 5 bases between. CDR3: CASSLGGNEKLFF. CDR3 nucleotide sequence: TGTGCCAGCAGTTTAGGCGGCAATGAAAAACTGTTTTTT.

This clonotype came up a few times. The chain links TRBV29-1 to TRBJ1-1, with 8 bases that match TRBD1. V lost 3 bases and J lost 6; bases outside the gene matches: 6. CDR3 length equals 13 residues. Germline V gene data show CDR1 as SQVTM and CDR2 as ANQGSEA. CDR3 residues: CSVDRQGRPEAFF. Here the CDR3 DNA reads TGCAGCGTTGACAGACAGGGGCGCCCTGAAGCTTTCTTT.

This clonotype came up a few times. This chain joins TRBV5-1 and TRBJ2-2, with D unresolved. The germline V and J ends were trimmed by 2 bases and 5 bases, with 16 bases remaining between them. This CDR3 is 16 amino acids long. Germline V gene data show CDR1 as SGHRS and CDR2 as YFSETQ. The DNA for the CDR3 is TGCGCCAGCAGCTTCACCCTACCAGGAAATACCGGGGAGCTGTTTTTT. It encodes CASSFTLPGNTGELFF. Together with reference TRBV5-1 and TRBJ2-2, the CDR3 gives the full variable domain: KAGVTQTPRYLIKTRGQQVTLSCSPISGHRSVSWYQQTPGQGLQFLFEYFSETQRNKGNFPGRFSGRQFSNSRSEMNVSTLELGDSALYLCASSFTLPGNTGELFFGEGSRLTVL.

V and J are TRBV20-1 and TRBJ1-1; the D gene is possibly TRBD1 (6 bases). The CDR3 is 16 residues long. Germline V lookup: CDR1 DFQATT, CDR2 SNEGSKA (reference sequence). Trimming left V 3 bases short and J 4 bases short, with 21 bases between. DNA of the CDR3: TGCAGTGCTAGGCGACTAGGGGGGGATTGGGGCACTGAAGCTTTCTTT. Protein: CSARRLGGDWGTEAFF.

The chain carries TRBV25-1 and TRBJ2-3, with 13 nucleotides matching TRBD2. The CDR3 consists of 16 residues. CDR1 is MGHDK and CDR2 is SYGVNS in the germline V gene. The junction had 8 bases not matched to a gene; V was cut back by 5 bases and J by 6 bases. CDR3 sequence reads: CASSTPGLAGPDTQYF. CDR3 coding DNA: TGTGCCAGCAGTACACCGGGACTAGCGGGACCCGATACGCAGTATTTT.

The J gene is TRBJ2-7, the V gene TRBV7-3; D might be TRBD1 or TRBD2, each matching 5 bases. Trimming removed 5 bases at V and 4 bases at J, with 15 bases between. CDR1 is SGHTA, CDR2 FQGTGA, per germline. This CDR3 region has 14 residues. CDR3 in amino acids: CASSPGHQRYEQYF. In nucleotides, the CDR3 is TGTGCCAGCAGCCCCGGACACCAGCGGTACGAGCAGTACTTC.

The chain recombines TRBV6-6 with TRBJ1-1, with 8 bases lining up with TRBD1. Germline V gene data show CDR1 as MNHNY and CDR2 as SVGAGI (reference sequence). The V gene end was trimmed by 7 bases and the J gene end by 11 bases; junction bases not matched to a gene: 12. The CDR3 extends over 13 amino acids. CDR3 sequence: CASTLQGAVGAFF. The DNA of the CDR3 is TGTGCCAGCACTCTCCAGGGGGCAGTAGGTGCTTTCTTT.

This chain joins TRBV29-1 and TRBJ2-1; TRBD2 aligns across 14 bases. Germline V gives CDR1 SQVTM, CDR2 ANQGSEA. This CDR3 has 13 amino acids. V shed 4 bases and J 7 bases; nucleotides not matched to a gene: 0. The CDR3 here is CSVGTSGGNEQFF. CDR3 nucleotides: TGCAGCGTTGGGACTAGCGGGGGGAATGAGCAGTTCTTC.

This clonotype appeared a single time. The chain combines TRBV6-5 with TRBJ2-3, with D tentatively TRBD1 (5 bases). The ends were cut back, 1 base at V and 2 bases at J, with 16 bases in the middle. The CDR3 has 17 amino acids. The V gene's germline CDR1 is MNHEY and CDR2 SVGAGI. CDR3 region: CASSYWSGHHATDTQYF. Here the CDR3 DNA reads TGTGCCAGCAGTTACTGGTCAGGACACCACGCCACAGATACGCAGTATTTT.